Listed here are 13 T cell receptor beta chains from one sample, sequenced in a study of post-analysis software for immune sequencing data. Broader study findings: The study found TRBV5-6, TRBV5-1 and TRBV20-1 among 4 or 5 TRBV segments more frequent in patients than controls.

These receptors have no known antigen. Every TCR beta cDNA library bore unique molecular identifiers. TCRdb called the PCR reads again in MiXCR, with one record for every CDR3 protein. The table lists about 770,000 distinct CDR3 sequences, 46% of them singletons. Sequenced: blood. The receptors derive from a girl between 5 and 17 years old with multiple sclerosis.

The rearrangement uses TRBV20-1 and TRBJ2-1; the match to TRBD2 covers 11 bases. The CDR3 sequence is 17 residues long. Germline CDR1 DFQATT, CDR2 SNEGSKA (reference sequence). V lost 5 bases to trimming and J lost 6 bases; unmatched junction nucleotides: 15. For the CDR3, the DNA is TGCAGTGCTTTCCCCACTAGCGGGAGACCTACTACCAATGAGCAGTTCTTC. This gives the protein CSAFPTSGRPTTNEQFF.

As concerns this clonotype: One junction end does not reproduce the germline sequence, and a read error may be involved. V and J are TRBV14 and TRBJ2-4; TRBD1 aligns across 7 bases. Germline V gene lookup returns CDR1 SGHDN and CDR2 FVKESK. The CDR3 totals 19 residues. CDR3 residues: CANSQDHLATGSPKNIQYF. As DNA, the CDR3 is TGTGCCAACAGCCAAGATCATTTGGCGACAGGGTCGCCTAAAAACATTCAGTACTTC.

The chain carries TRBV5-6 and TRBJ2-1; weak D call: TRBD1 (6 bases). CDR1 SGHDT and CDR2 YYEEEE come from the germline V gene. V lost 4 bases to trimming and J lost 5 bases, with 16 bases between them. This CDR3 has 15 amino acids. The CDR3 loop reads CASSRPGHLNNEQFF. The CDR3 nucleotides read TGTGCCAGCAGCCGGCCGGGACACCTAAACAATGAGCAGTTCTTC.

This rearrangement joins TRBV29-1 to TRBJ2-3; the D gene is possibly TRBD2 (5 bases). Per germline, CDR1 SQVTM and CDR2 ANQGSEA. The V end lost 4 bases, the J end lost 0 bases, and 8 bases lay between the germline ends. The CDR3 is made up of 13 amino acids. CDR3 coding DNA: TGCAGCGTTGTCCGGACTAGCACAGATACGCAGTATTTT. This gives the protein CSVVRTSTDTQYF.

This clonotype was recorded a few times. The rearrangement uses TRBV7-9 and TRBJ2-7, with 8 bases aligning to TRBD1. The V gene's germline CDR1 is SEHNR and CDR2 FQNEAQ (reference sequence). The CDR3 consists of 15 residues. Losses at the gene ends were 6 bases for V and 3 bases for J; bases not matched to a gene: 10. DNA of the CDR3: TGTGCCAGCAGTCAGAAGACAGGGGCAATCTACGAGCAGTACTTC. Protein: CASSQKTGAIYEQYF. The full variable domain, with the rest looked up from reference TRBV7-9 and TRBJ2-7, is DTGVSQNPRHKITKRGQNVTFRCDPISEHNRLYWYRQTLGQGPEFLTYFQNEAQLEKSRLLSDRFSAERPKGSFSTLEIQRTEQGDSAMYLCASSQKTGAIYEQYFGPGTRLTVT.

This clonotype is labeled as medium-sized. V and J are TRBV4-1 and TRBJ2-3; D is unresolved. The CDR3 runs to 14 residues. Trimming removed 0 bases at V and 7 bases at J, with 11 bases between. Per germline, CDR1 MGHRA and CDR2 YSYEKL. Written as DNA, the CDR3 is TGCGCCAGCAGCCAAGAAGTGGGGATTTATACGCAGTATTTT. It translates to CASSQEVGIYTQYF.

The CDR3 DNA sequence: TGCAGCGTTGATCCAGGAACCTACGAGCAGTACTTC. Translation gives CSVDPGTYEQYF. The genes are TRBV29-1 and TRBJ2-7, with unresolved D. Germline CDR1 is SQVTM and CDR2 is ANQGSEA. V lost 3 bases and J 2 bases, leaving 8 bases between the germline ends. CDR3 length: 12 amino acids.

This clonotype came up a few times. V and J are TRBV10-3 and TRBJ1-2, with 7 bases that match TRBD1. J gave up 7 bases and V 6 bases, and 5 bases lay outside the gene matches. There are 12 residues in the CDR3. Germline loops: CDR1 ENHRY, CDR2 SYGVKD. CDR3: CAIRQGESGYTF. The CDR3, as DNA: TGTGCCATCAGGCAGGGGGAGAGTGGCTACACCTTC.

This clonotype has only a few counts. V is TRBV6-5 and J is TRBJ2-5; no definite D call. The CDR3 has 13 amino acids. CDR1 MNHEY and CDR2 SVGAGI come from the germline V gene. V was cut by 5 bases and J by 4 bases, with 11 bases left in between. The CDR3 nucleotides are TGTGCCAGCAGTCGAGCTAGAGCAGAGACCCAGTACTTC. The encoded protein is CASSRARAETQYF.

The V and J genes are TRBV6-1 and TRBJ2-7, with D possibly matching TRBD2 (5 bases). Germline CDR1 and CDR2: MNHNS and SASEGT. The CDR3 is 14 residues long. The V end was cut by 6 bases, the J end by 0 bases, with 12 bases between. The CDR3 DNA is TGTGCCAGCAGGGTGATTCGGGACTCCTACGAGCAGTACTTC. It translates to CASRVIRDSYEQYF.

CDR3 DNA: TGTGCCAGCAGTTTGTTATTTTTTCCGGGACTAGCGGGGGTTAGCTCCTACGAGCAGTACTTC. Translated, it gives CASSLLFFPGLAGVSSYEQYF. The chain recombines TRBV12-3 or TRBV12-4 with TRBJ2-7; 14 positions agree with TRBD2. The ends lost 3 bases at V and 0 bases at J; junction bases unmatched: 16. CDR3 length: 21 residues.

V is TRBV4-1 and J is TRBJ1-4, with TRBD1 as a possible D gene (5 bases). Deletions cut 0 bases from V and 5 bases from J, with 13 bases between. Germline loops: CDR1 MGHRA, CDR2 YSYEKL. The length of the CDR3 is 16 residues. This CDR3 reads CASSQDGAGKNEKLFF. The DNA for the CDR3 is TGCGCCAGCAGCCAAGATGGCGCAGGGAAAAATGAAAAACTGTTTTTT.

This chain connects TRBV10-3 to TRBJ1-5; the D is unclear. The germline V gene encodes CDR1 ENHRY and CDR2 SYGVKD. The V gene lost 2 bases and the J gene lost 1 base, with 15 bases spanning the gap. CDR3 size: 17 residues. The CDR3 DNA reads TGTGCCATCAGTGAGCGGCTTACGGGTTTAAGCAATCAGCCCCAGCATTTT. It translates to CAISERLTGLSNQPQHF.